This TCR beta chain was documented in a study of blood T cell repertoires in COVID-19. In the original analysis: Estimation of nucleated cell counts was performed using reference gene primer amplification. The protocol was immunoSEQ multiplex PCR, while the TCRdb copy is restricted to in-frame clones and leaves out a portion. V and J calls plus clone size are reproduced from that table; the DNA served to infer D and trimming. The table lists roughly 380,000 clones, more than 75% of them singletons, with more than 0.85% in the top ten. This CDR3 region has 12 residues. Trimming shortened V by 8 bases and J by 9 bases, and 16 bases separated the two germline ends. Germline lookup yields CDR1 SNHLY and CDR2 FYNNEI.

The chain employs TRBV2 and TRBJ1-1; D is uncertain. The clonotype originates from a human donor with acute or convalescent COVID-19. The donor label of this sample is uncertain. The source material was peripheral blood. The CDR3 sequence is CASPEDLGQAFF. The CDR3 coding sequence is TGTGCCAGCCCGGAGGATTTGGGCCAAGCTTTCTTT.